These T cell receptor beta chains were read from a single sample in a study of T cells after yellow fever vaccination. TCRdb reanalysed the 5' RACE reads using MiXCR and keeps one entry per CDR3 protein. The sample contains roughly 150,000 distinct CDR3 sequences, approximately 7.7% of which appear only once. The starting material was CD4+ T cells sorted from PBMCs, obtained 5 days after the yellow fever booster vaccination. The receptors come from a man younger than 45 who received the YFV17D yellow fever vaccine. Both conserved end residues are part of each CDR3. A D gene is named only where the DNA matches it firmly. The size of a clone is reported for some rows only, either as once, few or many, or as a class for expanded clones.

v_call: TRBV5-1; d_call: .; clone_size: many; cdr3_length: 16; j_call: TRBJ2-2; cdr3_nt: TGCGCCAGCCTCCTTGGAGCGTACGCGAACACCGGGGAGCTGTTTTTT; cdr3_aa: CASLLGAYANTGELFF
v_call: TRBV5-1; d_call: .; clone_size: many; cdr3_length: 11; j_call: TRBJ2-5; cdr3_nt: TGCGCCAGCACCCTCCAAGAGACCCAGTACTTC; cdr3_aa: CASTLQETQYF
v_call: TRBV6-5; d_call: .; clone_size: many; cdr3_length: 16; j_call: TRBJ1-5; cdr3_nt: TGTGCCAGCAGTTCCGCAGGCCTGTATAGCAATCAGCCCCAGCATTTT; cdr3_aa: CASSSAGLYSNQPQHF
v_call: TRBV10-3; d_call: .; clone_size: many; cdr3_length: 16; j_call: TRBJ1-6; cdr3_nt: TGTGCCATCAGTGAGATGAGGGTAGGAGGTAATTCACCCCTCCACTTT; cdr3_aa: CAISEMRVGGNSPLHF
v_call: TRBV10-3; d_call: .; clone_size: .; cdr3_length: 12; j_call: TRBJ1-1; cdr3_nt: TGTGCCATCGGTGGGGTTGGGACTGAAGCTTTCTTT; cdr3_aa: CAIGGVGTEAFF
v_call: TRBV20-1; d_call: TRBD2; clone_size: few; cdr3_length: 18; j_call: TRBJ2-1; cdr3_nt: TGCAGTGCTAGAGATATGACGGCTAGCGGGAGTTCCTACAATGAGCAGTTCTTC; cdr3_aa: CSARDMTASGSSYNEQFF
v_call: TRBV5-6; d_call: .; clone_size: few; cdr3_length: 16; j_call: TRBJ1-6; cdr3_nt: TGTGCCAGCAGCTTGGCGGCCGGCACATCAAAATCACCCCTCCACTTT; cdr3_aa: CASSLAAGTSKSPLHF
v_call: TRBV20-1; d_call: TRBD2; clone_size: many; cdr3_length: 14; j_call: TRBJ2-1; cdr3_nt: TGCAGTGCTAGAGGGCTAGCGGGTTACAATGAGCAGTTCTTC; cdr3_aa: CSARGLAGYNEQFF
v_call: TRBV7-8; d_call: .; clone_size: many; cdr3_length: 16; j_call: TRBJ2-5; cdr3_nt: TGTGCCAGCAGCCCCCCTGACAGACTATCGAGGGAGACCCAGTACTTC; cdr3_aa: CASSPPDRLSRETQYF
v_call: TRBV28; d_call: .; clone_size: many; cdr3_length: 16; j_call: TRBJ2-7; cdr3_nt: TGTGCCAGCAGTTTATCCCCAACTACATATTCCTACGAGCAGTACTTC; cdr3_aa: CASSLSPTTYSYEQYF
v_call: TRBV28; d_call: .; clone_size: many; cdr3_length: 14; j_call: TRBJ2-7; cdr3_nt: TGTGCCAGCAGTTTGGGGCAGGGGATGCCGCCGCAGTACTTC; cdr3_aa: CASSLGQGMPPQYF
v_call: TRBV12-3/TRBV12-4; d_call: .; clone_size: many; cdr3_length: 16; j_call: TRBJ1-4; cdr3_nt: TGTGCCAGCAGTTTATCCATGGGACGGAAGAATGAAAAACTGTTTTTT; cdr3_aa: CASSLSMGRKNEKLFF
v_call: TRBV18; d_call: TRBD1; clone_size: few; cdr3_length: 15; j_call: TRBJ2-3; cdr3_nt: TGTGCCAGCTCATCGGACAGGCCCAGCACAGATACGCAGTATTTT; cdr3_aa: CASSSDRPSTDTQYF
v_call: TRBV20-1; d_call: .; clone_size: many; cdr3_length: 11; j_call: TRBJ2-3; cdr3_nt: TGCAGTGCTAGTTTCAGAGATACGCAGTATTTT; cdr3_aa: CSASFRDTQYF
v_call: TRBV5-1; d_call: .; clone_size: many; cdr3_length: 15; j_call: TRBJ2-6; cdr3_nt: TGCGCCAGCAGCTTGGAGGGGACTGGGGCCAACGTCCTGACTTTC; cdr3_aa: CASSLEGTGANVLTF
v_call: TRBV5-1; d_call: TRBD1; clone_size: many; cdr3_length: 15; j_call: TRBJ2-7; cdr3_nt: TGCGCCAGCAGCTTGCGCGACAGGGGGATCTACGAGCAGTACTTC; cdr3_aa: CASSLRDRGIYEQYF
v_call: TRBV27; d_call: .; clone_size: many; cdr3_length: 18; j_call: TRBJ2-1; cdr3_nt: TGTGCCAGCAGTTTCTATCATGTTGGGGGAGTGGAATACAATGAGCAGTTCTTC; cdr3_aa: CASSFYHVGGVEYNEQFF
v_call: TRBV7-2; d_call: .; clone_size: many; cdr3_length: 11; j_call: TRBJ2-5; cdr3_nt: TGTGCCAGCAGAGGTCAAGAGACCCAGTACTTC; cdr3_aa: CASRGQETQYF
v_call: TRBV7-7; d_call: .; clone_size: many; cdr3_length: 14; j_call: TRBJ2-5; cdr3_nt: TGTGCCAGCAGCTTAGTTGGAAAACAAGAGACCCAGTACTTC; cdr3_aa: CASSLVGKQETQYF
v_call: TRBV7-2; d_call: .; clone_size: few; cdr3_length: 11; j_call: TRBJ2-1; cdr3_nt: TGTGCCAGCAGCAAGAGTCTTGAGCAGTTCTTC; cdr3_aa: CASSKSLEQFF
v_call: TRBV7-2; d_call: .; clone_size: many; cdr3_length: 15; j_call: TRBJ2-2; cdr3_nt: TGTGCCAGCAGCTTAAGCGTACAAAACACCGGGGAGCTGTTTTTT; cdr3_aa: CASSLSVQNTGELFF
v_call: TRBV7-3; d_call: .; clone_size: many; cdr3_length: 14; j_call: TRBJ2-7; cdr3_nt: TGTGCCAGCAGCCCAAACAGTCTCGCCTACGAGCAGTACTTC; cdr3_aa: CASSPNSLAYEQYF
v_call: TRBV3-1; d_call: TRBD2; clone_size: .; cdr3_length: 15; j_call: TRBJ2-3; cdr3_nt: TGTGCCAGCAGCCATACTAGCGGGGTCACAGATACGCAGTATTTT; cdr3_aa: CASSHTSGVTDTQYF
v_call: TRBV5-8; d_call: TRBD1; clone_size: .; cdr3_length: 14; j_call: TRBJ1-1; cdr3_nt: TGTGCCAGCAGCCCACAGGGGGCAAGGACTGAAGCTTTCTTT; cdr3_aa: CASSPQGARTEAFF
v_call: TRBV5-1; d_call: .; clone_size: many; cdr3_length: 14; j_call: TRBJ2-7; cdr3_nt: TGCGCCAGCAGCTTGGAGGCCAGCTCCTACGAGCAGTACTTC; cdr3_aa: CASSLEASSYEQYF
v_call: TRBV5-1; d_call: TRBD2; clone_size: .; cdr3_length: 17; j_call: TRBJ2-5; cdr3_nt: TGCGCCAGCCGCTTTTGGCCTGAGACTAGCGGGGGAGAGACCCAGTACTTC; cdr3_aa: CASRFWPETSGGETQYF
v_call: TRBV7-9; d_call: .; clone_size: many; cdr3_length: 14; j_call: TRBJ2-1; cdr3_nt: TGTGCCAGCACCACCGACTACCCCTACAATGAGCAGTTCTTC; cdr3_aa: CASTTDYPYNEQFF
v_call: TRBV4-3; d_call: TRBD1; clone_size: many; cdr3_length: 15; j_call: TRBJ2-7; cdr3_nt: TGCGCCAGCAGCCAGGCGACAGGGAGACACTACGAGCAGTACTTC; cdr3_aa: CASSQATGRHYEQYF
v_call: TRBV5-5; d_call: TRBD2; clone_size: many; cdr3_length: 16; j_call: TRBJ2-1; cdr3_nt: TGTGCCAGCAGCTTACTCCCAGCGGGGACCTACAATGAGCAGTTCTTC; cdr3_aa: CASSLLPAGTYNEQFF
v_call: TRBV9; d_call: .; clone_size: many; cdr3_length: 15; j_call: TRBJ2-1; cdr3_nt: TGTGCCAGCAGCCCCATTGGGTTATCCTACAATGAGCAGTTCTTC; cdr3_aa: CASSPIGLSYNEQFF
v_call: TRBV5-1; d_call: TRBD1; clone_size: .; cdr3_length: 15; j_call: TRBJ2-1; cdr3_nt: TGCGCCAGCAGCTTGGGAGGGGGCGAGGGGGATGAGCAGTTCTTC; cdr3_aa: CASSLGGGEGDEQFF